The sequence of this TCR beta chain was determined in a study of shared clonotypes between healthy human individuals. The study's findings and limits: For sorted subsets, rarefaction showed incomplete sequencing despite large depth.

Terminally differentiated effector memory CD45RA+ cells were excluded by CCR7 positive selection of CD45RO-negative cells. Libraries were prepared by immunoSEQ multiplex PCR; TCRdb keeps only in-frame clonotypes and omits some of them. Counted here are around 2.1 million clones, about 92% occurring once; the ten biggest clones make up around 1.7%. On this clone: The antigen is not known.

In germline, CDR1 is SGHNT, CDR2 YENEEA. The germline V and J ends were trimmed by 5 bases and 2 bases, with 16 bases remaining between them. CDR3 length equals 15 residues. This clonotype was obtained from a man aged 18 to 30 in good health. Some clones in this sample may be carry-over from other donors' samples. The sequenced material came from naive CD8+ T cells from PBMCs. This chain links TRBV11-3 with TRBJ2-7; D is tentatively TRBD1 or TRBD2 (5 bases each). CDR3 in amino acids: CASSLHPGPAYEQYF. The CDR3, as DNA: TGTGCCAGCAGCCTACATCCGGGACCGGCCTACGAGCAGTACTTC.